The 26 T cell receptor beta chains listed next were all sequenced from one sample in a study of cytomegalovirus exposure and HLA in healthy donors. The PCR employed 60 Vbeta primers together with 13 Jbeta primers. The table came from immunoSEQ multiplex PCR; TCRdb's copy has only in-frame clones and leaves some out. Counted here are about 160,000 clones, around nine tenths occurring once; the ten biggest clones make up nearly 2%. The source material was PBMCs. These receptors all come from a woman between 18 and 29 years old in good health and CMV-seronegative.

This chain connects TRBV19 to TRBJ1-2, with TRBD1 identical over 8 bases. The CDR3 runs 18 residues. CDR1 and CDR2 from the germline V gene are LNHDA and SQIVND (reference sequence). The trim removed 5 bases at V and 4 bases at J, leaving 18 bases unmatched. CDR3 in amino acids: CASSPGHSPGGLTYGYTF. CDR3 bases: TGTGCCAGTAGTCCCGGACACTCTCCAGGGGGCCTTACCTATGGCTACACCTTC. Variable domain in full (rest from reference TRBV19 and TRBJ1-2): DGGITQSPKYLFRKEGQNVTLSCEQNLNHDAMYWYRQDPGQGLRLIYYSQIVNDFQKGDIAEGYSVSREKKESFPLTVTSAQKNPTAFYLCASSPGHSPGGLTYGYTFGSGTRLTVV.

The rearrangement joins TRBV7-9 to TRBJ2-7, with 8 nucleotides matching TRBD2. Germline CDR1 is SEHNR and CDR2 is FQNEAQ (reference sequence). Trimming removed 4 bases from V and 3 bases from J; junction bases left unmatched: 5. This CDR3 has 14 residues. The CDR3 here is CASSSLAGSYEQYF. DNA for the CDR3: TGTGCCAGCAGCTCTTTAGCGGGGAGCTACGAGCAGTACTTC.

This clone occurred once. The rearrangement joins TRBV30 to TRBJ1-1; no clear D. This CDR3 is built from 14 residues. The V gene lost 6 bases and the J gene lost 1 base, with 15 bases spanning the gap. Germline loops: CDR1 GTSNPN, CDR2 SVGIG (reference sequence). The CDR3 loop is CACYPGEENTEAFF. In nucleotides, the CDR3 is TGTGCCTGCTACCCCGGAGAGGAGAACACTGAAGCTTTCTTT.

The chain uses TRBV19 and TRBJ2-1, with TRBD2 identical over 8 bases. The germline V gene has CDR1 LNHDA and CDR2 SQIVND (reference sequence). This CDR3 comprises 14 residues. Trimming cost V 3 bases and J 15 bases; bases outside gene matches: 13. CDR3 loop: CASSINPGLAGVFF. As DNA, the CDR3 is TGTGCCAGTAGTATCAATCCCGGTCTAGCGGGTGTGTTCTTC.

As for this clone: Other DNA sequences in the same sample also yield this CDR3. The chain joins TRBV28 to TRBJ2-7; no reliable D call. V lost 4 bases and J 3 bases, leaving 4 bases between the germline ends. Germline values: CDR1 MDHEN, CDR2 SYDVKM. This CDR3 has 11 amino acids. CDR3 nucleotides: TGTGCCAGCAGTTCAATCTACGAGCAGTACTTC. Protein product: CASSSIYEQYF.

This chain uses TRBV7-2 with TRBJ2-7, with D unclear. This CDR3 has 13 amino acids. Trimming cost V 1 base and J 3 bases, with 7 bases left between them. The germline V gene has CDR1 SGHTA and CDR2 FQGNSA. CDR3 region: CASSLGQFYEQYF. DNA of the CDR3: TGTGCCAGCAGCTTAGGGCAGTTCTACGAGCAGTACTTC.

The gene calls are TRBV27 and TRBJ2-2, with 8 bases identical to TRBD2. Unmatched junction bases numbered 5, after V lost 7 bases and J lost 7 bases. Germline CDR1 and CDR2: MNHEY and SMNVEV (reference sequence). The CDR3 runs 13 residues. The CDR3 spells CASKRAGDGELFF. The CDR3 coding sequence is TGTGCCAGCAAGAGAGCGGGGGACGGGGAGCTGTTTTTT.

CDR3 sequence (DNA): TGTGCCAGCAGCTTGGATCTGGGCTTTGGAAACACCATATATTTT. Its protein is CASSLDLGFGNTIYF. The V gene is TRBV5-6, the J gene TRBJ1-3; D not resolved. The germline CDR1 and CDR2 sequences are SGHDT and YYEEEE. The V and J ends lost 0 bases and 3 bases respectively, with 10 bases between them. CDR3 length equals 15 residues.

The CDR3 here is CASSQDHSGTASTDTQYF. CDR3 sequence (DNA): TGTGCCAGCAGCCAAGATCATTCAGGGACAGCCAGCACAGATACGCAGTATTTT. The chain is built from TRBV4-2 and TRBJ2-3, with 7 bases that match TRBD1. Germline CDR1 LGHNA, CDR2 YNFKEQ. CDR3 length: 18 residues. V was clipped by 0 bases and J by 0 bases; unmatched bases: 9.

V and J are TRBV7-9 and TRBJ1-2; 9 bases map to TRBD1. This CDR3 contains 16 residues. Germline CDR1 reads SEHNR; CDR2 reads FQNEAQ (reference sequence). Unmatched junction bases numbered 12, after V lost 3 bases and J lost 7 bases. The chain's CDR3 is CASSLHRGRRMFGYTF. CDR3 coding DNA: TGTGCCAGCAGCTTGCACAGGGGGCGCAGAATGTTTGGCTACACCTTC.

V is TRBV7-2 and J is TRBJ1-4; tentatively, D is TRBD1 (6 bases). Germline CDR1 reads SGHTA; CDR2 reads FQGNSA. The CDR3 spans 16 residues. Deletions cut 5 bases from V and 0 bases from J, with 13 bases between. Here the CDR3 reads CASSTRQATTNEKLFF. The CDR3, as DNA: TGTGCCAGCAGCACCCGACAGGCTACAACTAATGAAAAACTGTTTTTT.

The chain has TRBV11-1 and TRBJ2-6; maybe TRBD2 (6 bases). V was clipped by 6 bases and J by 0 bases, with 21 bases between them. Germline CDR1 reads SGHAT; CDR2 reads FQDESV (reference sequence). The CDR3 has 19 amino acids. CDR3 sequence (DNA): TGTGCCAGCAGTCGGGACTCGGTCCATTTAGGCTCTGGGGCCAACGTCCTGACTTTC. Protein: CASSRDSVHLGSGANVLTF.

This chain links TRBV6-5 with TRBJ1-2; 7 bases align to TRBD1. The CDR3 extends over 16 amino acids. Germline CDR1 reads MNHEY; CDR2 reads SVGAGI. The trim removed 0 bases at V and 4 bases at J, leaving 8 bases unmatched. The CDR3 protein is CASSYSTGQRTYGYTF. CDR3 in DNA: TGTGCCAGCAGTTACTCGACAGGGCAACGGACCTATGGCTACACCTTC.

This clone was found a few times. The rearrangement links TRBV6-1 to TRBJ2-3, with 8 nucleotides matching TRBD2. CDR1 and CDR2 from the germline V gene are MNHNS and SASEGT. With V trimmed by 7 bases and J by 4 bases, 10 bases remained unmatched. The length of the CDR3 is 15 residues. CDR3 sequence: CASTPAGGGSDTQYF. The CDR3 DNA reads TGTGCCAGCACCCCGGCGGGAGGCGGCTCAGATACGCAGTATTTT.

The chain has TRBV2 and TRBJ2-7; D possibly corresponds to TRBD2 (6 bases). The CDR3 contains 14 residues. Germline V gene sequence: CDR1 SNHLY, CDR2 FYNNEI. The V gene lost 7 bases and the J gene lost 1 base, with 14 bases spanning the gap. This chain's CDR3 is CASTPEGLSYEQYF. CDR3 in DNA: TGTGCCAGCACCCCCGAGGGACTTTCCTACGAGCAGTACTTC.

This chain links TRBV11-2 with TRBJ2-7; TRBD1 is a possible D gene (5 bases). The CDR3 is 16 residues long. CDR1 and CDR2 from the germline V gene are SGHAT and FQNNGV. V was clipped by 4 bases and J by 0 bases, with 16 bases between them. The CDR3 sequence: CASSSRIQARSYEQYF. The CDR3 DNA reads as TGTGCCAGCAGCTCAAGAATACAGGCTCGCTCCTACGAGCAGTACTTC.

V and J are TRBV5-8 and TRBJ2-1, with TRBD1 matching 7 bases. Germline values: CDR1 SGHTS, CDR2 YDEGEE. J gave up 0 bases and V 4 bases, and 4 bases lay outside the gene matches. The CDR3 length is 15 residues. CDR3 nucleotides: TGTGCCAGCAGCATCAGACAGGGCTCCTACAATGAGCAGTTCTTC. Its translation is CASSIRQGSYNEQFF.

This chain connects TRBV12-5 to TRBJ2-1, with D perhaps TRBD1 (5 bases). Looked up from germline, CDR1 is LGHNT and CDR2 is FRNRAP. This CDR3 spans 17 amino acids. V dropped 7 bases and J dropped 4 bases, with 23 bases sitting between them. This chain's CDR3 is CASAYFPGGGAYNEQFF. The DNA for the CDR3 is TGTGCTAGTGCTTATTTCCCGGGCGGTGGGGCTTACAATGAGCAGTTCTTC.

The chain recombines TRBV11-2 with TRBJ2-7; the D gene is possibly TRBD1 (6 bases). Trimming cost V 2 bases and J 0 bases, with 17 bases left between them. The CDR3 consists of 17 residues. The germline V gene has CDR1 SGHAT and CDR2 FQNNGV. The CDR3 region is CASSLSSPGQISYEQYF. CDR3 nucleotides: TGTGCCAGCAGCTTAAGTAGTCCTGGACAGATCTCCTACGAGCAGTACTTC.

V gene TRBV28 combines with J gene TRBJ2-7; 8 nucleotides match TRBD1. The V gene's germline CDR1 is MDHEN and CDR2 SYDVKM. There are 14 residues in the CDR3. V lost 6 bases to trimming and J lost 5 bases; unmatched junction nucleotides: 9. CDR3 bases: TGTGCCAGCAGGTACGAGACAGGGGCCAACGAGCAGTACTTC. This sequence encodes CASRYETGANEQYF.

The chain uses TRBV7-9 and TRBJ2-5; the D gene is possibly TRBD2 (5 bases). V lost 1 base, J lost 5 bases, and 20 bases lay in between. This CDR3 has 17 residues. CDR1 is SEHNR and CDR2 is FQNEAQ in the germline V gene (reference sequence). CDR3 amino acids: CASSLVPLDFLIETQYF. The CDR3 DNA sequence: TGTGCCAGCAGCTTAGTTCCTTTGGACTTCTTAATTGAGACCCAGTACTTC.

This clone was recorded only once. This chain uses TRBV4-2 with TRBJ2-5; D not resolved. Per the germline V gene, CDR1 is LGHNA and CDR2 is YNFKEQ. Trimming cost V 4 bases and J 0 bases, with 6 bases left between them. The length of the CDR3 is 13 residues. The CDR3 sequence: CASSLSHQETQYF. CDR3 nucleotide sequence: TGTGCCAGCAGCCTAAGCCACCAAGAGACCCAGTACTTC.

This chain joins TRBV28 and TRBJ1-2; D may be TRBD1 (5 bases). The CDR3 loop spans 14 amino acids. Germline CDR1 reads MDHEN; CDR2 reads SYDVKM. V lost 6 bases and J 4 bases, leaving 15 bases between the germline ends. DNA for the CDR3: TGTGCCAGCAGCCCATCGCGGCAGGGCTATGGCTACACCTTC. Translated, it gives CASSPSRQGYGYTF.

The chain employs TRBV18 and TRBJ1-6, with 9 bases aligning to TRBD1. The CDR3 is 16 amino acids. V gave up 3 bases and J gave up 5 bases; unmatched junction bases: 5. Per the germline V gene, CDR1 is KGHSH and CDR2 is LQKENI. Here the CDR3 reads CASSPRDRVNNSPLHF. CDR3 DNA sequence: TGTGCCAGCTCACCCCGGGACAGGGTCAATAATTCACCCCTCCACTTT.

The CDR3 DNA reads TGTGCCAGCACCCTGTCGGGGGGGCGCGAGACCCAGTACTTC. Amino acids: CASTLSGGRETQYF. The chain couples TRBV6-6 to TRBJ2-5; 8 bases line up with TRBD2. Germline CDR1 and CDR2: MNHNY and SVGAGI (reference sequence). The CDR3 totals 14 residues. V lost 7 bases and J lost 5; bases outside the gene matches: 9.

This chain joins TRBV27 and TRBJ1-2, with 9 positions matching TRBD1. Trimming removed 5 bases from V and 4 bases from J; junction bases left unmatched: 11. From germline, CDR1 is MNHEY and CDR2 SMNVEV (reference sequence). The CDR3 length is 16 residues. Written as DNA, the CDR3 is TGTGCCAGCAGTCCGGGACAGGGATACGGGGCCTATGGCTACACCTTC. This gives the protein CASSPGQGYGAYGYTF.